This T cell receptor (beta chain) was identified in a study of radiotherapy plus CTLA-4 blockade in lung cancer. Study summary: 15% to 20% of enrolled patients responded objectively, and approximately 34% had disease control. Study observations and caveats: Early clonal dynamics of blood T cells, together with interferon-beta, were reported as the best response predictor. Blood TCR clones of tumor origin expanded after radiotherapy plus ipilimumab.

Libraries were prepared by immunoSEQ multiplex PCR; TCRdb keeps only in-frame clonotypes and omits some of them. The sample carries about 120,000 clones, 90% recorded once. Enrolled patients, whose metastatic non-small-cell lung cancer was chemo-refractory, received focal radiation plus CTLA-4 blockade with ipilimumab. A few counts support this clone. What it recognizes is unknown. Germline values: CDR1 WNHNN, CDR2 SYGVQD (reference sequence). Trimming removed 4 bases at V and 2 bases at J, with 8 bases between. The CDR3 covers 14 residues. The TCR comes from a human donor with non-small cell lung cancer that progressed on radiotherapy plus ipilimumab. The sample here was peripheral blood, taken from a patient treated with radiotherapy plus ipilimumab. The chain joins TRBV10-1 to TRBJ2-2, with D unresolved. The CDR3, as DNA: TGCGCCAGCAGTGGGACCGAAAACACCGGGGAGCTGTTTTTT. The encoded protein is CASSGTENTGELFF.